The clone carrying this T cell receptor beta chain was recorded a few times. The sample originates from a study of blood T cell repertoires in COVID-19. Overall study: Samples representing acute and convalescent COVID-19 were sourced from the United States, Italy and Spain.

V shed 3 bases, J shed 6 bases, and the junction held 1 base outside the gene matches. Germline assignment: CDR1 SGHNT and CDR2 YYREEE (reference sequence). The CDR3 sequence is 15 residues long. Original processing methods: The authors estimated nucleated cell counts from reference gene primer amplification. Repertoires were generated with immunoSEQ multiplex PCR, while TCRdb's copy carries only in-frame clones and drops some. Clonal size and the V and J genes are those of that table, whereas D and trimming came from the DNA. Altogether about 270,000 clones are present, 90% being singletons, with the ten largest covering over 4%. Participant age was about 18 to 100 years, and participants resided in fewer than 25 US areas. In assigning cohorts, the study relied on participant-reported clinical history.

Input material: PBMCs or T cells enriched from blood (not recorded which). The source is a woman in her twenties or thirties with acute COVID-19. The rearrangement links TRBV5-4 to TRBJ2-1; 15 bases are shared with TRBD2. CDR3 nucleotides: TGTGCCAGCAGCTGGGGACTAGCGGGAGGCAATGAGCAGTTCTTC. Translating it yields CASSWGLAGGNEQFF.